What follows is one T cell receptor beta chain and its context. The antigen is not known. The sample comes from a study of T-cell memory formation after mild COVID-19. The overall study: Largely, TCR clusters stayed within a single donor. Study-level points and caveats: Later expanders leaned CD4+, whereas clones that contracted between day 15 and 85 were balanced CD4/CD8. Within pre-infection memory, some responding clones were found, suggesting cross-reactive memory joined.

The trim removed 4 bases at V and 2 bases at J, leaving 10 bases unmatched. The CDR3 is 16 amino acids. From germline, CDR1 is MGHDK and CDR2 SYGVNS. TCRdb re-derived calls from the 5' RACE reads in MiXCR, one entry per CDR3 protein. Of some 150,000 distinct CDR3 sequences listed, around 27% are singletons. The V gene is TRBV25-1, the J gene TRBJ1-2; 7 bases map to TRBD1. The sequence derives from an adult woman who had mild COVID-19 (a few samples of this study predate the infection). Cell type and time point are not known. The sequencing sample was made of PBMCs or a T cell subset sorted from them (not recorded which). The chain's CDR3 is CASSGGTVEGNYGYTF. CDR3 in DNA: TGTGCCAGCAGTGGGGGGACAGTGGAGGGGAACTATGGCTACACCTTC.